Shown below are 10 T cell receptor beta chains from a single sample sequenced in a study of blood T cell repertoires in COVID-19. Sequencing was performed with immunoSEQ multiplex PCR; in TCRdb, only in-frame clones are kept and a portion is missing. This table holds about 99,000 clones, 75% to 90% found once. The material sequenced was peripheral blood. The source of these receptors is a human donor in a cohort sampled during active or convalescent COVID-19.

This chain connects TRBV18 to TRBJ1-3; no firm D call. Trimming stripped 0 bases from V and 2 bases from J, with 8 bases between. The germline gives CDR1 KGHSH, CDR2 LQKENI. CDR3 size: 15 residues. DNA for the CDR3: TGTGCCAGCTCACCACCTAGCGGAGCTGGAAACACCATATATTTT. Its translation is CASSPPSGAGNTIYF.

The chain uses TRBV7-6 and TRBJ1-1, with D hard to call. Germline assignment: CDR1 SGHVS and CDR2 FNYEAQ. This CDR3 spans 17 amino acids. Between the trimmed V and J ends, which lost 1 base and 0 bases, there was a span of 15 bases. CDR3 nucleotide sequence: TGTGCCAGCAGCTTAGGGCCTCCCGGGAGGATGAACACTGAAGCTTTCTTT. It is translated as CASSLGPPGRMNTEAFF. Drawing the rest from reference TRBV7-6 and TRBJ1-1, the complete variable domain is GAGVSQSPRYKVTKRGQDVALRCDPISGHVSLYWYRQALGQGPEFLTYFNYEAQQDKSGLPNDRFSAERPEGSISTLTIQRTEQRDSAMYRCASSLGPPGRMNTEAFFGQGTRLTVV.

The chain has TRBV27 and TRBJ2-1; 8 positions match TRBD1. V lost 2 bases to trimming and J lost 1 base; unmatched junction nucleotides: 7. This CDR3 is built from 17 residues. Germline-derived CDR1 and CDR2 are MNHEY and SMNVEV (reference sequence). The CDR3 protein is CASSLRFGDRSYNEQFF. CDR3 nucleotide sequence: TGTGCCAGCAGTTTAAGATTTGGGGACAGGTCCTACAATGAGCAGTTCTTC.

The chain employs TRBV4-1 and TRBJ2-3, with 9 bases fitting TRBD2. Germline lookup yields CDR1 MGHRA and CDR2 YSYEKL. V shed 5 bases, J shed 1 base, and the junction held 16 bases outside the gene matches. This CDR3 has 19 amino acids. CDR3 loop: CASSAGARGGHFRTDTQYF. The CDR3 region has the DNA TGCGCCAGCAGCGCGGGAGCGCGGGGGGGCCACTTTCGCACAGATACGCAGTATTTT.

V is TRBV6-2 or TRBV6-3 and J is TRBJ1-1, with D perhaps matching TRBD1 (6 bases). From germline, CDR1 is MNHEY and CDR2 SVGEGT. With 4 bases removed from V and 1 base from J, the gap between germline ends came to 10 bases. CDR3 size: 14 residues. DNA of the CDR3: TGTGCCAGCAGTTCGTGGACAGAGAACACTGAAGCTTTCTTT. This codes for CASSSWTENTEAFF.

The rearrangement uses TRBV6-6 and TRBJ1-2; maybe TRBD1 (5 bases). The germline CDR1 and CDR2 sequences are MNHNY and SVGAGI (reference sequence). V shed 7 bases and J shed 4 bases, with 13 bases lying between them. This CDR3 has 13 residues. The CDR3: CASTRQPPYGYTF. CDR3 DNA sequence: TGTGCCAGCACCCGACAGCCCCCCTATGGCTACACCTTC.

This clone was seen once. The chain recombines TRBV11-3 with TRBJ1-2; 7 positions agree with TRBD1. Germline trimming cut 6 bases from V and 11 bases from J; bases unmatched to any gene: 15. The CDR3 sequence is 14 residues long. Germline V lookup: CDR1 SGHNT, CDR2 YENEEA. CDR3 loop: CASRSRDSLRRYTF. For the CDR3, the DNA is TGTGCCAGCAGATCGAGGGACAGCCTCCGTCGGTACACCTTC.

A few counts support this clone. The chain recombines TRBV6-5 with TRBJ1-1; no firm D call. V shed 10 bases and J shed 4 bases, with 10 bases lying between them. This CDR3 comprises 11 residues. CDR1 is MNHEY, CDR2 SVGAGI, per germline. The CDR3 coding sequence is TGTGCCACTCACTGGTTCACTGAAGCTTTCTTT. Amino acids: CATHWFTEAFF.

The chain is built from TRBV6-5 and TRBJ2-4; a weak D match, TRBD2 (6 bases). This CDR3 comprises 13 residues. The V and J ends lost 7 bases and 7 bases respectively, with 14 bases between them. CDR1 MNHEY and CDR2 SVGAGI come from the germline V gene. In DNA, the CDR3 is TGTGCCAGCAAGCGGGCAGGTGGCAACATTCAGTACTTC. Its protein is CASKRAGGNIQYF.

The CDR3 DNA follows: TGTGCCAGCAGTCGGACCGGGACAGGGCACTATGGCTACACCTTC. The encoded protein is CASSRTGTGHYGYTF. This chain links TRBV6-5 with TRBJ1-2; 9 positions agree with TRBD1. With V trimmed by 5 bases and J by 3 bases, 7 bases remained unmatched. Germline-derived CDR1 and CDR2 are MNHEY and SVGAGI. The CDR3 sequence is 15 residues long.